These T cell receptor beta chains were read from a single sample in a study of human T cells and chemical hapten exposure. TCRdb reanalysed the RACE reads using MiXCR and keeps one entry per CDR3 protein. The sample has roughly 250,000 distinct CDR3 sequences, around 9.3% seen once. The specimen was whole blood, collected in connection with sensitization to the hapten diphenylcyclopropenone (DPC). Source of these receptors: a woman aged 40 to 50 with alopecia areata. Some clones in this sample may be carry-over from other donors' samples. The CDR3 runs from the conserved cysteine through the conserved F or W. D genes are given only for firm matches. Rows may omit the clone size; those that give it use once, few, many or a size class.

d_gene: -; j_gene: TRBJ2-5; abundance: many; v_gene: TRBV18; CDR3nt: TGTGCCAGCTCACCAGGGGTCCAAGAGACCCAGTACTTC; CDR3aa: CASSPGVQETQYF
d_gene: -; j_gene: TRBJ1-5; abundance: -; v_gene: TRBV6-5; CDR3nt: TGTGCCAGCACCTATGCGGTGAATCAGCCCCAGCATTTT; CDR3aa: CASTYAVNQPQHF
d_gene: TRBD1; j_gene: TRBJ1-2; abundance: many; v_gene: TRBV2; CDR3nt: TGTGCCAGCAGTGACGGCGTGACAGGGAACTATGGCTACACCTTC; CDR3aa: CASSDGVTGNYGYTF
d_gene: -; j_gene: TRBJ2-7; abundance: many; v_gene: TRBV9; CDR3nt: TGTGCCAGCAGCGTAGGTCCAGGCTCCATCTACGAGCAGTACTTC; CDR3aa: CASSVGPGSIYEQYF
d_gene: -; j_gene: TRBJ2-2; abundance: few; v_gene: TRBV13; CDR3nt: TGTGCCAGCAGCTTCGGTCAGGGGCTCACCGGGGAGCTGTTTTTT; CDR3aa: CASSFGQGLTGELFF
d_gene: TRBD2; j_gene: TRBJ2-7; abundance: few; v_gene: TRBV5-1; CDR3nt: TGCGCCAGCAGCTCCCGGACTAGCGGGAGTGACGAGCAGTACTTC; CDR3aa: CASSSRTSGSDEQYF
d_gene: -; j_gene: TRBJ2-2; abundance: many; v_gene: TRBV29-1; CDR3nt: TGCAGCGTTGAAAATTTTAAGGGAGGCGGGGAGCTGTTTTTT; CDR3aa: CSVENFKGGGELFF
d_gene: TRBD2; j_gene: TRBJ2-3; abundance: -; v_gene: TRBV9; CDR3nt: TGTGCCAGCAGCCCCGGGACTAGCGGGCTTTCAGATACGCAGTATTTT; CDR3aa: CASSPGTSGLSDTQYF
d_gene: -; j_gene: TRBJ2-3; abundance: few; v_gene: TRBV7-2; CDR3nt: TGTGCCAGCAGCTTAGTGCCAGCCTCAGATACGCAGTATTTT; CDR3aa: CASSLVPASDTQYF
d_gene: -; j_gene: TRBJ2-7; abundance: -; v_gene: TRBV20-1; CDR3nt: TGCAGTGCTAGTGGGGTCCTGAACTCCTACGAGCAGTACTTC; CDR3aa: CSASGVLNSYEQYF
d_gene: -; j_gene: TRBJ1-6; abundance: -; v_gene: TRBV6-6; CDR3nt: TGTGCCAGCAGCCCCCCCGGCTTTGGGACTTCACCCCTCCACTTT; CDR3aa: CASSPPGFGTSPLHF
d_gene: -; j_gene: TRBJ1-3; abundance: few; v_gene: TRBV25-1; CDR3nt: TGTGCCAGCAGCAACCAGGGTCTCGGAAACACCATATATTTT; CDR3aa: CASSNQGLGNTIYF
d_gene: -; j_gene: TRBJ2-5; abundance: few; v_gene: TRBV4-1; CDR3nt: TGCGCCAGCAGCCGCCCCGACCAAGAGACCCAGTACTTC; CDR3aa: CASSRPDQETQYF
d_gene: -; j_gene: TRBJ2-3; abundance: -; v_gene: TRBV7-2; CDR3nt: TGTGCCAGCAGCTTAATGAGGAGCGCAGATACGCAGTATTTT; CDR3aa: CASSLMRSADTQYF
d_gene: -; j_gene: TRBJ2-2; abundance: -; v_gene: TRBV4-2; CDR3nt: TGTGCCAGCAGCCCGCCCATGGCGGCGAACACCGGGGAGCTGTTTTTT; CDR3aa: CASSPPMAANTGELFF
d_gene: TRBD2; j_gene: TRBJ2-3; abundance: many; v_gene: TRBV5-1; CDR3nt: TGCGCCAGCAGCTTGGGCTACGCTAGCGGGAGAAGCACAGATACGCAGTATTTT; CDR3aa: CASSLGYASGRSTDTQYF
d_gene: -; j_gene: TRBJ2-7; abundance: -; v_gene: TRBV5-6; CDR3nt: TGTGCCAGCAGCTTGGTAGCGCTATCCTACGAGCAGTACTTC; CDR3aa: CASSLVALSYEQYF
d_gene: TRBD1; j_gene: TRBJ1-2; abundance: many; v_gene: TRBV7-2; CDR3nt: TGTGCCAGCAGCTTTGAGGGGGCGCCCCTCTATGGCTACACCTTC; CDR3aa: CASSFEGAPLYGYTF
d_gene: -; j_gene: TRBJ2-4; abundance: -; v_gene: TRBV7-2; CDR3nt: TGTGCCAGCAGCTTAGATGGCATGCTAGCCAAAAACATTCAGTACTTC; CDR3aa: CASSLDGMLAKNIQYF
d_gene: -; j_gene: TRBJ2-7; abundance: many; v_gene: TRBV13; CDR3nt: TGTGCCAGCAGCTTAGGACAGGGAGGCTACGAGCAGTACTTC; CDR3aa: CASSLGQGGYEQYF
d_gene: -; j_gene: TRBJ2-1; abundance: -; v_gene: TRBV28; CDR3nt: TGTGCCAGCGGGACGGGAACAGGGATTTACTCCCTCTCCTACAATGAGCAGTTCTTC; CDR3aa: CASGTGTGIYSLSYNEQFF
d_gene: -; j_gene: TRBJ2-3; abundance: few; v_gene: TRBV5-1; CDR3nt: TGCGCCAGCAGCTTGGTTTCGAATCCTAGCACAGATACGCAGTATTTT; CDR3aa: CASSLVSNPSTDTQYF
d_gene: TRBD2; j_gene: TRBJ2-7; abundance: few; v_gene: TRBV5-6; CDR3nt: TGTGCCAGCAGCTTGCCCGGGACTAGCTCCTACGAGCAGTACTTC; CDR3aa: CASSLPGTSSYEQYF
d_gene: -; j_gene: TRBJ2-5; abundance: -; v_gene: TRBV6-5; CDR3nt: TGTGCCAGCAGTACGGACGGGCAAGAGACCCAGTACTTC; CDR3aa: CASSTDGQETQYF
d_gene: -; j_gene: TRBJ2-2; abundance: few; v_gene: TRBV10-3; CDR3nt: TGTGCCATCAGTGAGGTCCGATCCTCTAACACCGGGGAGCTGTTTTTT; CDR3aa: CAISEVRSSNTGELFF
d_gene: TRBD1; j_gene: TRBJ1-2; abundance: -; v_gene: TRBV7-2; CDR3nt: TGTGCCAGCAGCTTCACCGGGACAGGGTATGGCTACACCTTC; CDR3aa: CASSFTGTGYGYTF
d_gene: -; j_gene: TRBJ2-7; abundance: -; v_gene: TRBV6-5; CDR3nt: TGTGCCAGCAGTTACTCGATTCGGCCGGGAGTATCGGAGCAGTACTTC; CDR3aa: CASSYSIRPGVSEQYF
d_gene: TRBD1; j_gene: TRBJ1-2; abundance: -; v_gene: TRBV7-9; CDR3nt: TGTGCCAGCAGCTTAGGATTCGGCGGACAGGGGGCGAAAAATAACTATGGCTACACCTTC; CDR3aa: CASSLGFGGQGAKNNYGYTF
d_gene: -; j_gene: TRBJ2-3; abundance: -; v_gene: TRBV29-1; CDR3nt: TGCAGCGCCAACCTGGTTAGTACGCAGTATTTT; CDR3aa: CSANLVSTQYF
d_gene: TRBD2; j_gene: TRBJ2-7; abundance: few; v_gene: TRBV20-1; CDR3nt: TGCAGTGCTAGGGGAGCTTTTACCGGGACTAGCGAGTACTTC; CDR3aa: CSARGAFTGTSEYF
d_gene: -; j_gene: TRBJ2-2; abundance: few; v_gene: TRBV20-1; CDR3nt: TGCAGTGCTAGTAATCCTTTAACTTACACCGGGGAGCTGTTTTTT; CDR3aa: CSASNPLTYTGELFF
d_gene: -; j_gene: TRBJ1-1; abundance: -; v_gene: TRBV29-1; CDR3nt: TGCAGCGTTGTGAGGGCCCCGAACACTGAAGCTTTCTTT; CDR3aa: CSVVRAPNTEAFF
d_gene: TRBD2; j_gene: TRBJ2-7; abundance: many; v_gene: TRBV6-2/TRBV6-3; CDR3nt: TGTGCCAGCAAGGGGACTAGCGGGAGGCACGAGCAGTACTTC; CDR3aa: CASKGTSGRHEQYF
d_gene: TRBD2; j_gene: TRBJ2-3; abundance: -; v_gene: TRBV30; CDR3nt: TGTGCCTGGAGGTCCGGGGGAGCGGGGAACACAGATACGCAGTATTTT; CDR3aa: CAWRSGGAGNTDTQYF
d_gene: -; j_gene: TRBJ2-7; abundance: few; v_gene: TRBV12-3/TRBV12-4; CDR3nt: TGTGCCAGCAGGTCTACTCAGGGCCCCTACGAGCAGTACTTC; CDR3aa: CASRSTQGPYEQYF
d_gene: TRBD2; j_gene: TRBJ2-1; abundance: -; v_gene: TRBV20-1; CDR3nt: TGCAGTGGCGGGGGGGGCCTCAGGATTGAGCAGTTCTTC; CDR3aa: CSGGGGLRIEQFF
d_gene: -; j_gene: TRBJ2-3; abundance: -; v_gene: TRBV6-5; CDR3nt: TGTGCCAGCAGTTACTCACACGCGGGCTCCACAGATACGCAGTATTTT; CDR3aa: CASSYSHAGSTDTQYF
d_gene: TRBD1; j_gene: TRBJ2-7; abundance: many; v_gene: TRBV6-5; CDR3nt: TGTGCCAGCAGCGGACACCGGACAGGGGGCAGGTACGAGCAGTACTTC; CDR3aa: CASSGHRTGGRYEQYF
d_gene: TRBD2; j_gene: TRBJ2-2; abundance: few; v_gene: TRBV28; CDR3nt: TGTGCCAGCAGCCTTCCTTTAGCGGGAGGCACCGGGGAGCTGTTTTTT; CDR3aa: CASSLPLAGGTGELFF
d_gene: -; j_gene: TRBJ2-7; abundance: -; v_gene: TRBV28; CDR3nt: TGTGCCAGCAGAGGGCCCGACTCCTACGAGCAGTACTTC; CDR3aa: CASRGPDSYEQYF
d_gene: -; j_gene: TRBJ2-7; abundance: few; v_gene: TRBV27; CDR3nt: TGTGCCAGCAGCCCGTCGACCACATTCTACGAGCAGTACTTC; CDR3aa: CASSPSTTFYEQYF
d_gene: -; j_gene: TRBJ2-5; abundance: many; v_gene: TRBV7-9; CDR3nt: TGTGCCAGCAGCCGGGACCAAGAGACCCAGTACTTC; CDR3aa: CASSRDQETQYF
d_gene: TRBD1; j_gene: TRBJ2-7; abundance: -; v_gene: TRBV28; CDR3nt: TGTGCCAGCGCACAGGGGCCGGGCTACGAGCAGTACTTC; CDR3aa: CASAQGPGYEQYF
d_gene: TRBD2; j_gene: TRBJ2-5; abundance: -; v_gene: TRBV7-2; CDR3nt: TGTGCCAGCAGCCCCTCGACTAGCGGGCAAGAGACCCAGTACTTC; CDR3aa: CASSPSTSGQETQYF
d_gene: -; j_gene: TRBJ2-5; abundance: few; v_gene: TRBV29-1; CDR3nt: TGCAGCGTTGTGTCTCAAGAGACCCAGTACTTC; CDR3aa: CSVVSQETQYF
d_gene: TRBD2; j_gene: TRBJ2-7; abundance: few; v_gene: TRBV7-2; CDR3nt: TGTGCCAGCAGCTGGGGACTAGCGGGAGTCTACGAGCAGTACTTC; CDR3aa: CASSWGLAGVYEQYF
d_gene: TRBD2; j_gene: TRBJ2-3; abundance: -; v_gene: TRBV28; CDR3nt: TGTGCCAGCAGTTTATTCCGCGGGAGAGACACAGATACGCAGTATTTT; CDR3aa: CASSLFRGRDTDTQYF
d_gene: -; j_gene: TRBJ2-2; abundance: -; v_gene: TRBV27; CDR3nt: TGTGCCAGCAGTTCAAAAACCTCCGGGGAGCTGTTTTTT; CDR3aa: CASSSKTSGELFF
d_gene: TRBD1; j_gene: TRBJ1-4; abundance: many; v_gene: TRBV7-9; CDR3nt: TGTGCCAGCAGCTCCCCCCCGGGACAGGGGGATGAAAAACTGTTTTTT; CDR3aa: CASSSPPGQGDEKLFF
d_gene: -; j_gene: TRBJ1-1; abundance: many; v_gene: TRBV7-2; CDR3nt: TGTGCCAGCAGACGGACGGAGAACACTGAAGCTTTCTTT; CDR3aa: CASRRTENTEAFF
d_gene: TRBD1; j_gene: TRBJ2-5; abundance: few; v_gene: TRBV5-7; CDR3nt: TGTGCCAGCAGCTTGTCTTGGACAGGGGACCAAGAGACCCAGTACTTC; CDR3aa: CASSLSWTGDQETQYF
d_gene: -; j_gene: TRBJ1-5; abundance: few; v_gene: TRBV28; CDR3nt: TGTGCCACCCTTGGTCCGGCGGGTCAGCCCCAGCATTTT; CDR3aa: CATLGPAGQPQHF
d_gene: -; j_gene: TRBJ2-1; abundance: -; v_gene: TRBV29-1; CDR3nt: TGCAGCGTTGATTCGGGAGTTAGCAACAATGAGCAGTTCTTC; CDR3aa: CSVDSGVSNNEQFF
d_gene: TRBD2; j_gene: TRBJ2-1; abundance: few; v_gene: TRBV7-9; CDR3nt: TGTGCCAGCAGCCCCACTAGCGGGGACATATGGAATGAGCAGTTCTTC; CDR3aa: CASSPTSGDIWNEQFF